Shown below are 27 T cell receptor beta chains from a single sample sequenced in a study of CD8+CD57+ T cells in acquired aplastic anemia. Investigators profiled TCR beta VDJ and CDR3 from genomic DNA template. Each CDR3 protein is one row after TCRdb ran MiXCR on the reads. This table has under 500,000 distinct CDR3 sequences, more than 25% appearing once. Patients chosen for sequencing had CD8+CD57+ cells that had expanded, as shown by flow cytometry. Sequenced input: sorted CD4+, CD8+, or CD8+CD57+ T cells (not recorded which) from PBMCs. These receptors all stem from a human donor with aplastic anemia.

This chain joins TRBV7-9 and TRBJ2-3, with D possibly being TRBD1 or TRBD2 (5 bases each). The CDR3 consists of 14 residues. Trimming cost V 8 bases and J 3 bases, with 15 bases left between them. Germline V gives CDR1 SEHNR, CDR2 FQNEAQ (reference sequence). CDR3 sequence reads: CASFRDRPTDTQYF. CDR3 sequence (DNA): TGTGCCAGCTTCCGGGACCGCCCAACAGATACGCAGTATTTT.

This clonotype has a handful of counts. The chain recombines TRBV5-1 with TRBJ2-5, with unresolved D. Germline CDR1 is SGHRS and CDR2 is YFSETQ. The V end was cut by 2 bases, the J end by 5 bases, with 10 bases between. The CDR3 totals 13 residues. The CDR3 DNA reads TGCGCCAGCAGCTTTGACGGGCGTGAGACCCAGTACTTC. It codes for CASSFDGRETQYF. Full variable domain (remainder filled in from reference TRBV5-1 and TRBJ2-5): KAGVTQTPRYLIKTRGQQVTLSCSPISGHRSVSWYQQTPGQGLQFLFEYFSETQRNKGNFPGRFSGRQFSNSRSEMNVSTLELGDSALYLCASSFDGRETQYFGPGTRLLVL.

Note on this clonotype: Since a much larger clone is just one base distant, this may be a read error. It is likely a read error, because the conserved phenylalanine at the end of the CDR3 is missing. The DNA of the CDR3 is TGTGCCACCAGTGACCGGACCGGGACAGGGACAGAGACCCAGTACTCC. This sequence encodes CATSDRTGTGTETQYS. The gene calls are TRBV24-1 and TRBJ2-5; 9 nucleotides match TRBD1. V lost 4 bases, J lost 4 bases, and 9 bases stayed unmatched. The CDR3 has 16 residues. Germline V gives CDR1 KGHDR, CDR2 SFDVKD.

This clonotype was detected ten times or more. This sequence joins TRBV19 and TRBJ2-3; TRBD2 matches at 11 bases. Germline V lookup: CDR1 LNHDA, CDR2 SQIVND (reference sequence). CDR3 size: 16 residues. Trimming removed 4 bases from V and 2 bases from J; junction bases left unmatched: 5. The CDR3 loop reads CASSTLAGGYTDTQYF. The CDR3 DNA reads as TGTGCCAGTAGTACCTTAGCGGGAGGGTACACAGATACGCAGTATTTT. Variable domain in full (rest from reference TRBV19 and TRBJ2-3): DGGITQSPKYLFRKEGQNVTLSCEQNLNHDAMYWYRQDPGQGLRLIYYSQIVNDFQKGDIAEGYSVSREKKESFPLTVTSAQKNPTAFYLCASSTLAGGYTDTQYFGPGTRLTVL.

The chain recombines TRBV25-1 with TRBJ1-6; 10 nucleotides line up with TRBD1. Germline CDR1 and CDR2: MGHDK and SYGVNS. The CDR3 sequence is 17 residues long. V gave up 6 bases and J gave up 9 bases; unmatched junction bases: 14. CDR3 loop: CASSPPGQGGSGSPLHF. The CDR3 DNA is TGTGCCAGCAGCCCGCCCGGACAGGGGGGTAGCGGTTCACCCCTCCACTTT. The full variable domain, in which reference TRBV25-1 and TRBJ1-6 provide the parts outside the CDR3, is EADIYQTPRYLVIGTGKKITLECSQTMGHDKMYWYQQDPGMELHLIHYSYGVNSTEKGDLSSESTVSRIRTEHFPLTLESARPSHTSQYLCASSPPGQGGSGSPLHFGNGTRLTVT.

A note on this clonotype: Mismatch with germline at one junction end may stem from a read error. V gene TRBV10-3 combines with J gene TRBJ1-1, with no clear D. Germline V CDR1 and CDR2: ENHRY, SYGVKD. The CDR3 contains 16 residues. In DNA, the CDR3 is TGTGCCGTCAGTGACCTCACTGATCGGAAGAACACTGAAGCTTTCTTT. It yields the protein CAVSDLTDRKNTEAFF.

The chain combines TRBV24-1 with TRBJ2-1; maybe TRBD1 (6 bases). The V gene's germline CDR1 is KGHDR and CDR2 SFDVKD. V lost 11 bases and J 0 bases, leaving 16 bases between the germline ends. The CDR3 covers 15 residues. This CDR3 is CASRGAASSYNEQFF. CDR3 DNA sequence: TGTGCCAGCAGGGGAGCGGCGAGCTCCTACAATGAGCAGTTCTTC.

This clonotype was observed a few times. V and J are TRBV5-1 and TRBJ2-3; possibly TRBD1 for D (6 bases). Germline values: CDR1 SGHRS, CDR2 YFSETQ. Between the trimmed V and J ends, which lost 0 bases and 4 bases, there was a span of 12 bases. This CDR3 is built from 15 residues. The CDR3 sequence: CASSLGWTEADTQYF. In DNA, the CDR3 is TGCGCCAGCAGCTTGGGATGGACAGAAGCAGATACGCAGTATTTT. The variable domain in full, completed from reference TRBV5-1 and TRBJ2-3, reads KAGVTQTPRYLIKTRGQQVTLSCSPISGHRSVSWYQQTPGQGLQFLFEYFSETQRNKGNFPGRFSGRQFSNSRSEMNVSTLELGDSALYLCASSLGWTEADTQYFGPGTRLTVL.

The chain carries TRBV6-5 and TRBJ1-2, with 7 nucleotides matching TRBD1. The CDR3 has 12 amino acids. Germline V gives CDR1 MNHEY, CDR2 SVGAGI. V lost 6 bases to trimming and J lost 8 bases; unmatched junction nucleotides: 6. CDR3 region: CASSRGGGGYTF. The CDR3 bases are TGTGCCAGCAGCCGGGGAGGGGGCGGCTACACCTTC.

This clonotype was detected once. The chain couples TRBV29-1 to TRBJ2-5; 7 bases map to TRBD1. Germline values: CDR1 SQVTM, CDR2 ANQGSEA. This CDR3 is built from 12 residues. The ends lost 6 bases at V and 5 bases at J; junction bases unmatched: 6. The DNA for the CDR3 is TGCAGCGTGGCGACAGGGCGTGAGACCCAGTACTTC. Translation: CSVATGRETQYF.

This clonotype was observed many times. CDR3 sequence (DNA): TGTGCCAGCAGCTATCGACAGGAGAACACTGAAGCTTTCTTT. The encoded protein is CASSYRQENTEAFF. The genes are TRBV7-2 and TRBJ1-1; a weak D match, TRBD1 (6 bases). The germline gives CDR1 SGHTA, CDR2 FQGNSA. The CDR3 sequence is 14 residues long. Trimming took 4 bases from V and 1 from J, leaving 10 bases between them.

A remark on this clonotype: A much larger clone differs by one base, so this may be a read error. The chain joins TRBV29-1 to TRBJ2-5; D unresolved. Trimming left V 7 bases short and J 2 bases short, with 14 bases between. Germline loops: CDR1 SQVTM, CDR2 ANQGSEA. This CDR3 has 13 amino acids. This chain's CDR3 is CSAGRQFQETQYF. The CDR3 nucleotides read TGCAGCGCTGGCCGGCAGTTTCAAGAGACCCAGTACTTC.

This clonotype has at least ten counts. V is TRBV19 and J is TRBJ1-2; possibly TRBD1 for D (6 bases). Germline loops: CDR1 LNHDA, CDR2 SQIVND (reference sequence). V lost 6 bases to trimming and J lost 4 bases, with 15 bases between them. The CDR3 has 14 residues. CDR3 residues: CASSTWDISYGYTF. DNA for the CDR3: TGTGCCAGTAGCACATGGGACATTAGCTATGGCTACACCTTC.

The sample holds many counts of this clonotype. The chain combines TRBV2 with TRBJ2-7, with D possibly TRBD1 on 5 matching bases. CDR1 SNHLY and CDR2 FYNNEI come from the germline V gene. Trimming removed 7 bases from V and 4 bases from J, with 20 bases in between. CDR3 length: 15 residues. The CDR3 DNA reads TGTGCCAGCAATAAACAGGTTCCCTTCGAATACGAGCAGTACTTC. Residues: CASNKQVPFEYEQYF.

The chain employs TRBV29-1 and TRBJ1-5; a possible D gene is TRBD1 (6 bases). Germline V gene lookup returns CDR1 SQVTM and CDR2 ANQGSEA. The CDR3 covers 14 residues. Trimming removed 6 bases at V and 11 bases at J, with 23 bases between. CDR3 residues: CSVGSGGAKETQHF. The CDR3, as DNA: TGCAGCGTGGGTAGCGGGGGCGCGAAAGAGACCCAGCATTTT.

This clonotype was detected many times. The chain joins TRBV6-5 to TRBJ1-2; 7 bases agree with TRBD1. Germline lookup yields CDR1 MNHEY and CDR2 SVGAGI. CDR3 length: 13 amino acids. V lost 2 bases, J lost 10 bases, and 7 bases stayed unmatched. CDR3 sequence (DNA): TGTGCCAGCAGTTACGGGACAGCTACTGTCTACACCTTC. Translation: CASSYGTATVYTF.

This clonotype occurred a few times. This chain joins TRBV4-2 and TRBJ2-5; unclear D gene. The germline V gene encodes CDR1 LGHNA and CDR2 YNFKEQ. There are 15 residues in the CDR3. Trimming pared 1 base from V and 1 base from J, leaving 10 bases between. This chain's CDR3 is CASSQVLRGQETQYF. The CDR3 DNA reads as TGTGCCAGCAGCCAAGTGCTGCGCGGCCAAGAGACCCAGTACTTC.

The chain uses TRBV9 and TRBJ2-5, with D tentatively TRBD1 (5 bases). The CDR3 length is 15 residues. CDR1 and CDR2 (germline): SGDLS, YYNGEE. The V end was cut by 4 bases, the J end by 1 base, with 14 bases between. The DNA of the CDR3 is TGTGCCAGCAGCCCCCAGGGTAGTTTCCAAGAGACCCAGTACTTC. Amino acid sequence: CASSPQGSFQETQYF.

The CDR3 DNA reads as TGCGCCAGCACCCCCCGGATGGGGGGCACAGATACGCAGTATTTT. Amino acid sequence: CASTPRMGGTDTQYF. V usage is TRBV5-1 and J usage is TRBJ2-3; D is possibly TRBD1 or TRBD2 (5 bases each). Looked up from germline, CDR1 is SGHRS and CDR2 is YFSETQ. V was trimmed by 6 bases and J by 1 base, leaving 15 bases between them. The CDR3 is made up of 15 amino acids.

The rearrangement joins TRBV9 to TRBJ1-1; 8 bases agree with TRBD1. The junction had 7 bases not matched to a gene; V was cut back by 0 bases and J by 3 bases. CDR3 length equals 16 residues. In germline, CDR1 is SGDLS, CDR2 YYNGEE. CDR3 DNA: TGTGCCAGCAGCGTAGTGAATAACAGGGGGTACACTGAAGCTTTCTTT. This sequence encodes CASSVVNNRGYTEAFF.

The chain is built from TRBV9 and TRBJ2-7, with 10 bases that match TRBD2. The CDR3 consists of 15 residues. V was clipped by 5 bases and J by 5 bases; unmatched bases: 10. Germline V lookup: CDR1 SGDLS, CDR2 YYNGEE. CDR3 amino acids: CASSGPSGRIHEQYF. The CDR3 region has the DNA TGTGCCAGCAGTGGGCCTAGCGGGAGAATCCACGAGCAGTACTTC.

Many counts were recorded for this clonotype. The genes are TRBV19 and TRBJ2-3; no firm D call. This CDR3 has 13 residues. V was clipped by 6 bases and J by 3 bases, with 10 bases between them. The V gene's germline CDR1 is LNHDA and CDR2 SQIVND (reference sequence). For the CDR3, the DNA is TGTGCCAGTAGAACGGAACAAACAGATACGCAGTATTTT. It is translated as CASRTEQTDTQYF.

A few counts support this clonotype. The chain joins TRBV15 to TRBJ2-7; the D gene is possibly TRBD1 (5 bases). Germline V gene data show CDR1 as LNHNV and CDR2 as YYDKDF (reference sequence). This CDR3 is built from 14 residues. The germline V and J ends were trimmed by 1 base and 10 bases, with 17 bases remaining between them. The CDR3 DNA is TGTGCCACCAGCAGAGGGCAGGGCCCCCTCGGTCAGTACTTC. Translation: CATSRGQGPLGQYF.

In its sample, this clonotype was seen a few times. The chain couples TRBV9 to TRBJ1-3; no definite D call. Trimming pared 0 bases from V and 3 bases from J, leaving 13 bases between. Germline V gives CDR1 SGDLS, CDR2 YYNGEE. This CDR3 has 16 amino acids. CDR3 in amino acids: CASSVGIAEHGNTIYF. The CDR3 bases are TGTGCCAGCAGCGTAGGAATAGCCGAGCATGGAAACACCATATATTTT.

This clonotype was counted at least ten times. CDR3 nucleotide sequence: TGCAGTGCTAGAGATAGCCCCCAGCCCCAGCATTTT. Translated, it gives CSARDSPQPQHF. V usage is TRBV20-1 and J usage is TRBJ1-5, with D unclear. Germline V gives CDR1 DFQATT, CDR2 SNEGSKA (reference sequence). Trimming removed 0 bases from V and 7 bases from J, with 7 bases in between. The CDR3 sequence is 12 residues long.

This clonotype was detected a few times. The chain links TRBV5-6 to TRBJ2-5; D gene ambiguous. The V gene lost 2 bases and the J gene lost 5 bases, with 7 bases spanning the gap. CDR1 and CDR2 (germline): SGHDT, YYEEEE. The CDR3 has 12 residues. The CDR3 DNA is TGTGCCAGCAGCTTCGCGAAGGAGACCCAGTACTTC. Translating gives CASSFAKETQYF.

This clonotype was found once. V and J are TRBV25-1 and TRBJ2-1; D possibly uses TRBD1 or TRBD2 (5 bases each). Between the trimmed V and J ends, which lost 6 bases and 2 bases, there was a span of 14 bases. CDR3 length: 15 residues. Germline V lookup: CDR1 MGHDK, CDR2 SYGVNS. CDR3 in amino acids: CASSLTGTPYNEQFF. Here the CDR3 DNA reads TGTGCCAGCAGCTTAACCGGGACCCCCTACAATGAGCAGTTCTTC.